This entry features one T cell receptor beta chain sequence. This CDR3 is 13 amino acids long. The V end was cut by 5 bases, the J end by 2 bases, with 13 bases between. Germline V lookup: CDR1 DFQATT, CDR2 SNEGSKA (reference sequence). These data are taken from a study of blood T cells in healthy people across ages. Next came a second PCR, run for roughly 6 to 11 cycles, which used a sample-barcoded 5' primer along with a J-beta primer mix. One entry per CDR3 protein results from TCRdb running MiXCR on the 5' RACE reads. The table records approximately 2,000,000 distinct CDR3 sequences, about 39% of them present only once. Staff drew around 10 milliliters of peripheral blood from each donor.

Specimen: blood. The V and J genes are TRBV20-1 and TRBJ2-7; D is perhaps TRBD2 (5 bases). The sequence was obtained from a human donor in good health. Here the CDR3 reads CSAQVFGTYEQYF. In nucleotides, the CDR3 is TGCAGTGCTCAGGTCTTCGGGACCTACGAGCAGTACTTC.